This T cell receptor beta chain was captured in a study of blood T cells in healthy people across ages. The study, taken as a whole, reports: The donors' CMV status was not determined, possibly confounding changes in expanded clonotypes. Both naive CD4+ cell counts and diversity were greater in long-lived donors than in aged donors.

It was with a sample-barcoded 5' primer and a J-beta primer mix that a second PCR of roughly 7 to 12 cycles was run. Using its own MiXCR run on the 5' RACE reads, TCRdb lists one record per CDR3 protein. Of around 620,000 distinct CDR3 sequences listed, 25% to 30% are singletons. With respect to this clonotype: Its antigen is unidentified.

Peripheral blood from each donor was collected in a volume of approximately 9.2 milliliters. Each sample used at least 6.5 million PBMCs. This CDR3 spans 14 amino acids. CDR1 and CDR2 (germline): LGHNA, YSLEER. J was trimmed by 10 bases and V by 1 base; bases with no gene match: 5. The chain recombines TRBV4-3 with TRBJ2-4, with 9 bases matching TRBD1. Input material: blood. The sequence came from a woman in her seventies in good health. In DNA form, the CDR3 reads TGCGCCAGCAGCCAAGCAGCGACAGGGGGTATTCAGTACTTC. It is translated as CASSQAATGGIQYF.